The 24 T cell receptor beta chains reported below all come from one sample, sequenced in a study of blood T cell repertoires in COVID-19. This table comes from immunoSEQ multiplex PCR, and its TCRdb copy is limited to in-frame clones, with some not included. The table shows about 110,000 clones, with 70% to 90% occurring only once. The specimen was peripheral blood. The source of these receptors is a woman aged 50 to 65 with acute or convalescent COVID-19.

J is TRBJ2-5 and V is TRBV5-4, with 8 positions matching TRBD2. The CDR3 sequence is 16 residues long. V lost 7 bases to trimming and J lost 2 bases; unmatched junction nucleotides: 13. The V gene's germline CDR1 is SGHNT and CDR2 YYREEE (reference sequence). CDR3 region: CASGRPAGEKQETQYF. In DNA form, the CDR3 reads TGTGCCAGCGGCCGCCCAGCGGGAGAGAAGCAAGAGACCCAGTACTTC.

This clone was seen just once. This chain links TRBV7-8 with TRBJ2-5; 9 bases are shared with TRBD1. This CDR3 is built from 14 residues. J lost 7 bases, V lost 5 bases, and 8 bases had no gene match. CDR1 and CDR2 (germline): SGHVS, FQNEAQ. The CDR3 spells CASSPGQGQGTQYF. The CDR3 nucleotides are TGTGCCAGCAGCCCGGGACAGGGACAGGGGACCCAGTACTTC.

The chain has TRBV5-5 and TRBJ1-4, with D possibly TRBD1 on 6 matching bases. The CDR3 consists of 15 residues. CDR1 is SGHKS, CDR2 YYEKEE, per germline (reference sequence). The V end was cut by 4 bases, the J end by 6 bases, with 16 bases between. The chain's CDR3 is CASSGPTGLHEKLFF. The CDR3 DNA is TGTGCCAGCAGCGGACCAACAGGGCTCCATGAAAAACTGTTTTTT.

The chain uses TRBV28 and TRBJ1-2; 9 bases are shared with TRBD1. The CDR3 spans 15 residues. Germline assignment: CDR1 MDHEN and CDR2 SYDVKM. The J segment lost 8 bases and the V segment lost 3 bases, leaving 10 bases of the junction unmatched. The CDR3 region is CASSFPPGTGKGYTF. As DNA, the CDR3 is TGTGCCAGCAGTTTCCCCCCCGGGACAGGGAAGGGCTACACCTTC.

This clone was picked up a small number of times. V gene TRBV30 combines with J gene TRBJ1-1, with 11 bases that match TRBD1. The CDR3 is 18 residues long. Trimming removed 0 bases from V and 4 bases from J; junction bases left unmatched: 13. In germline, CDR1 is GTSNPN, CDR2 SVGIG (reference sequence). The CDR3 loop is CAWSVRRTGGLEGTEAFF. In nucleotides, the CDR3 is TGTGCCTGGAGTGTACGGCGGACAGGGGGCCTTGAGGGCACTGAAGCTTTCTTT.

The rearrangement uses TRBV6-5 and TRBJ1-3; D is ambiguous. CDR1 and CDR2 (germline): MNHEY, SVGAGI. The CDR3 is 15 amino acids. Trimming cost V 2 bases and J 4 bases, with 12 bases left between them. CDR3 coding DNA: TGTGCCAGCAGTTACGCTAGGCAGTTCGGAAACACCATATATTTT. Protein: CASSYARQFGNTIYF.

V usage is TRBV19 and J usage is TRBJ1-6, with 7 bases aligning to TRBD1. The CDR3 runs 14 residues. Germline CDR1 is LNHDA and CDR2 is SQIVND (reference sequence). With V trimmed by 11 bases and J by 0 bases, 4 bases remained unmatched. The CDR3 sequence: CASGQTSYNSPLHF. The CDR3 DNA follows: TGTGCCTCGGGACAGACCTCCTATAATTCACCCCTCCACTTT.

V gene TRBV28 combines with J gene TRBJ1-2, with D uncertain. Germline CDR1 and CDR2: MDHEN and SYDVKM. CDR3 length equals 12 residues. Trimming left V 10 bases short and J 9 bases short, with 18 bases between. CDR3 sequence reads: CATNGGGIRYTF. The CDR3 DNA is TGTGCCACCAACGGAGGAGGGATTCGCTACACCTTC.

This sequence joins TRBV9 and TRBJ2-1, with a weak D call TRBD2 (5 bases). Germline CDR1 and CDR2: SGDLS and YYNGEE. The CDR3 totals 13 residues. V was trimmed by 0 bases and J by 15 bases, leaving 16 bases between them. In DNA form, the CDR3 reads TGTGCCAGCAGCGTAGCTACGAGGGCCCCGACGTTCTTC. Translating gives CASSVATRAPTFF.

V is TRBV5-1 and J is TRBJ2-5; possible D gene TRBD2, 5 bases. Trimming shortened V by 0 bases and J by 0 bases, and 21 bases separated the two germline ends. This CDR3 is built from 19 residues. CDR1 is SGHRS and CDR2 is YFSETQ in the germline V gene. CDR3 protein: CASSLAPRGRGMNQETQYF. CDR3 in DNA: TGCGCCAGCAGCTTGGCCCCGCGAGGGAGAGGGATGAACCAAGAGACCCAGTACTTC.

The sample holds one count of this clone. The CDR3 spells CAWATGWDTIYF. As DNA, the CDR3 is TGTGCCTGGGCAACAGGGTGGGACACCATATATTTT. The chain links TRBV30 to TRBJ1-3, with D possibly matching TRBD1 (6 bases). V dropped 5 bases and J dropped 8 bases, with 13 bases sitting between them. The CDR3 has 12 amino acids. Germline V gene data show CDR1 as GTSNPN and CDR2 as SVGIG (reference sequence).

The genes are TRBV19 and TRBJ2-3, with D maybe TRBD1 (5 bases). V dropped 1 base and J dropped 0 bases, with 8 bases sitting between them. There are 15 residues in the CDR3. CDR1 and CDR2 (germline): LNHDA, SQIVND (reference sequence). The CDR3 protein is CASSIGQYSTDTQYF. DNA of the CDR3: TGTGCCAGTAGTATAGGACAGTACAGCACAGATACGCAGTATTTT.

CDR3 in DNA: TGTGCCAGCTCCCAGGGGGTGCGTGGAAACACCATATATTTT. Translated, it gives CASSQGVRGNTIYF. The chain couples TRBV18 to TRBJ1-3; 7 nucleotides align to TRBD1. V gave up 6 bases and J gave up 3 bases; unmatched junction bases: 5. This CDR3 is 14 amino acids long. Germline CDR1 is KGHSH and CDR2 is LQKENI.

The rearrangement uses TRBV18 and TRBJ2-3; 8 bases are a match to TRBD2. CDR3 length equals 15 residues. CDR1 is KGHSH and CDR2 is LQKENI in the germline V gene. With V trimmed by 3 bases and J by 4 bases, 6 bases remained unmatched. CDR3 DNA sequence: TGTGCCAGCTCACCTTTACCGGGAGGGTCAGATACGCAGTATTTT. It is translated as CASSPLPGGSDTQYF.

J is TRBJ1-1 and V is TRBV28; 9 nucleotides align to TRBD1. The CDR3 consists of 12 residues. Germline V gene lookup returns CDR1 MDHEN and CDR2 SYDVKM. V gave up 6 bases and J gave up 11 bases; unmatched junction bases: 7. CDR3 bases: TGTGCCAGCAGAATAGGACAGGGGTGGGCTTTCTTT. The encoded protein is CASRIGQGWAFF.

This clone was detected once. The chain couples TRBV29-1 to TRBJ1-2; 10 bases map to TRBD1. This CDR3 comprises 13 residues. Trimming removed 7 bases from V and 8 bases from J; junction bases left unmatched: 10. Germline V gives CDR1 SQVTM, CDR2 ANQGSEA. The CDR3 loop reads CSASLGQGSGYTF. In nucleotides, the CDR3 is TGCAGCGCAAGTTTGGGACAGGGGAGCGGCTACACCTTC.

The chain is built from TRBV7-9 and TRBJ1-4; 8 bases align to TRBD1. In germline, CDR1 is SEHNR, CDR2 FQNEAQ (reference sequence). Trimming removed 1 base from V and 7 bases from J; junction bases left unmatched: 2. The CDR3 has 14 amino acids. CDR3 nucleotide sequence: TGTGCCAGCAGCTTAGGCAGGGGGCTTGAAAAACTGTTTTTT. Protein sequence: CASSLGRGLEKLFF.

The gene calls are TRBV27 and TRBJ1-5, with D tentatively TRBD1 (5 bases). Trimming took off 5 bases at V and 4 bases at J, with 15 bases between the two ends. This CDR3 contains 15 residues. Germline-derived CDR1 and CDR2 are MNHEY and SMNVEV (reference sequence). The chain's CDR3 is CASSPTDRLNQPQHF. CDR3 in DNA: TGTGCCAGCAGTCCCACCGACAGACTTAATCAGCCCCAGCATTTT.

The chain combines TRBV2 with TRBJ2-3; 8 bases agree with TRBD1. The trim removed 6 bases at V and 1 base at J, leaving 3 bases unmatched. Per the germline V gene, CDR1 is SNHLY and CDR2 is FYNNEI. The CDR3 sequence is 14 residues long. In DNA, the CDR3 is TGTGCCAGCAGGGCGACAGGGGGCACAGATACGCAGTATTTT. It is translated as CASRATGGTDTQYF.

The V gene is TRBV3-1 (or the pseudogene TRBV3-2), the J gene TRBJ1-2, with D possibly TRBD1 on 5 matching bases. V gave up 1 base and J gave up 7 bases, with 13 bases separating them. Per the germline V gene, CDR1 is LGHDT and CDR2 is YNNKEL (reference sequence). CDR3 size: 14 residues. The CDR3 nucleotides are TGTGCCAGCAGCCAAGTCGGGGGAGGAGGTGGCTACACCTTC. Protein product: CASSQVGGGGGYTF.

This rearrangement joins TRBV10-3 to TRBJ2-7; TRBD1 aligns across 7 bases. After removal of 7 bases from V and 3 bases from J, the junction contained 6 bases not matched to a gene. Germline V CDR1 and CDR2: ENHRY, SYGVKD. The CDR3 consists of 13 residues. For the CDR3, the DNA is TGTGCCATCAACCCGGACAGGAGCTACGAGCAGTACTTC. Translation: CAINPDRSYEQYF.

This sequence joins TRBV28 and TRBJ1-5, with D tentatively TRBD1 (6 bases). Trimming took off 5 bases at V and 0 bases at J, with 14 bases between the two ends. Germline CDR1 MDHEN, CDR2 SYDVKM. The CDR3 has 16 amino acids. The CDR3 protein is CASSIRGQYSNQPQHF. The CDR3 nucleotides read TGTGCCAGCAGTATAAGAGGACAGTATAGCAATCAGCCCCAGCATTTT.

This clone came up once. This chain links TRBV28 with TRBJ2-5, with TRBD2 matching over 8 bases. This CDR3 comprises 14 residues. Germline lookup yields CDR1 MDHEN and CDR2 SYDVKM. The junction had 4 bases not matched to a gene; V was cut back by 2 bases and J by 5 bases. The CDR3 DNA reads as TGTGCCAGCAGTTTAATGGGACTAGGGGAGACCCAGTACTTC. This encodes CASSLMGLGETQYF.

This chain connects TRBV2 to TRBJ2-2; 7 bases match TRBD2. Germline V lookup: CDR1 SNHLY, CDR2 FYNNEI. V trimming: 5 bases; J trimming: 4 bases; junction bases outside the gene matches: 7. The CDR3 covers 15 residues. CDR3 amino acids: CASSTGGVGTGELFF. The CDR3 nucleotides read TGTGCCAGCAGTACGGGGGGAGTCGGCACCGGGGAGCTGTTTTTT.